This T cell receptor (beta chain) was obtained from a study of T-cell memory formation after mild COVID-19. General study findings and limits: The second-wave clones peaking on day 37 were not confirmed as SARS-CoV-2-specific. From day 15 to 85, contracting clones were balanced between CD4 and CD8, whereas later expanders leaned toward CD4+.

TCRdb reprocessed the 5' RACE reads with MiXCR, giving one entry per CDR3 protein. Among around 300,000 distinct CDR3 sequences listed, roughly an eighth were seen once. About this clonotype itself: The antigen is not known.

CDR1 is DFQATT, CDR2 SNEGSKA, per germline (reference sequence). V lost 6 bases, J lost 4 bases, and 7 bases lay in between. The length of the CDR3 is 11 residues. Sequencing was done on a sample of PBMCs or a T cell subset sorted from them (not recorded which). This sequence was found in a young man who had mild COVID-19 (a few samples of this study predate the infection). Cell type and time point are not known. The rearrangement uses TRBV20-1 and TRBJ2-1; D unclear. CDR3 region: CSANTYNEQFF. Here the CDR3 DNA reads TGCAGTGCAAACACGTACAATGAGCAGTTCTTC.